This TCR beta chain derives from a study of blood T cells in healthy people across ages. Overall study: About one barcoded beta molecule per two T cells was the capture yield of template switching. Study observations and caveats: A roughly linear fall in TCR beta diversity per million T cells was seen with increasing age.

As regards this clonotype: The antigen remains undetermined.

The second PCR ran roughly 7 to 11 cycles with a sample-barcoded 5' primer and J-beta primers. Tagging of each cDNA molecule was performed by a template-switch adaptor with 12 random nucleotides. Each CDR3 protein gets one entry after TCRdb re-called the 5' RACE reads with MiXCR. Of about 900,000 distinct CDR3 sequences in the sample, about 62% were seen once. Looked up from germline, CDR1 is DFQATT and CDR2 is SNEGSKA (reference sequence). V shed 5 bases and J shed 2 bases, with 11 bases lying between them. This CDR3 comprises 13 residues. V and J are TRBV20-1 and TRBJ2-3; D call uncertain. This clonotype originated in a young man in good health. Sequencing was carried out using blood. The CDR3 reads CSALGYLTDTQYF. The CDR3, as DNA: TGCAGTGCTTTAGGCTACCTCACAGATACGCAGTATTTT.